Following are 27 T cell receptor beta chains from one sample sequenced in a study of shared clonotypes between healthy human individuals. Profiled with immunoSEQ multiplex PCR; TCRdb holds only in-frame clones, not every one. The sample holds 2 million or so clones, around 95% seen once. The material sequenced was naive CD4+ T cells sorted from blood. Subset: CD45RA+ positively selected. These receptors came from a man between 18 and 35 years old in good health.

The J gene is TRBJ2-4, the V gene TRBV15; weak D call: TRBD2 (6 bases). The V end lost 3 bases, the J end lost 0 bases, and 21 bases lay between the germline ends. Germline V gene data show CDR1 as LNHNV and CDR2 as YYDKDF (reference sequence). The CDR3 contains 19 residues. CDR3 bases: TGTGCCACCAGCAGTCCTCATCAGGGAGGAGGGGCAGCCAAAAACATTCAGTACTTC. Translated: CATSSPHQGGGAAKNIQYF.

As to this clone: Distinct nucleotide sequences in the sample also encode this CDR3. J is TRBJ1-2 and V is TRBV28, with D perhaps TRBD1 (6 bases). Germline CDR1 reads MDHEN; CDR2 reads SYDVKM. The CDR3 consists of 13 residues. Trimming removed 5 bases from V and 4 bases from J, with 11 bases in between. CDR3 residues: CASSPGQFYGYTF. CDR3 DNA: TGTGCCAGCAGTCCCGGACAGTTCTATGGCTACACCTTC.

The CDR3 DNA is TGTGCCAGCTCACCACCGATTTCTCAGGGCACAGATACGCAGTATTTT. Its protein is CASSPPISQGTDTQYF. The chain links TRBV18 to TRBJ2-3; D gene uncertain. CDR1 and CDR2 (germline): KGHSH, LQKENI. Trimming removed 0 bases at V and 1 base at J, with 11 bases between. The CDR3 sequence is 16 residues long. Combining the CDR3 with reference TRBV18 and TRBJ2-3 gives the whole variable domain NAGVMQNPRHLVRRRGQEARLRCSPMKGHSHVYWYRQLPEEGLKFMVYLQKENIIDESGMPKERFSAEFPKEGPSILRIQQVVRGDSAAYFCASSPPISQGTDTQYFGPGTRLTVL.

This clone appeared once. Additional DNA sequences in this sample encode the identical CDR3. The rearrangement joins TRBV29-1 to TRBJ2-7, with a weak D call TRBD1 (6 bases). Germline-derived CDR1 and CDR2 are SQVTM and ANQGSEA. This CDR3 contains 12 residues. V was trimmed by 6 bases and J by 1 base, leaving 10 bases between them. CDR3: CSVGDNSYEQYF. DNA for the CDR3: TGCAGCGTGGGGGACAATTCCTACGAGCAGTACTTC.

This sequence joins TRBV6-1 and TRBJ1-3; D is perhaps TRBD1 (5 bases). Germline V gene sequence: CDR1 MNHNS, CDR2 SASEGT. The CDR3 extends over 15 amino acids. Trimming removed 7 bases from V and 4 bases from J, with 17 bases in between. The CDR3 bases are TGTGCCAGCATGGCGGGGGGAGGTAGGGGAAACACCATATATTTT. This encodes CASMAGGGRGNTIYF.

The V and J genes are TRBV11-2 and TRBJ2-7; 10 positions match TRBD2. CDR1 SGHAT and CDR2 FQNNGV come from the germline V gene. The CDR3 is made up of 14 amino acids. V gave up 5 bases and J gave up 12 bases; unmatched junction bases: 13. The DNA of the CDR3 is TGTGCCAGCAGCCTAAATCTAGCGGGAGAGGGACGGTACTTC. Protein sequence: CASSLNLAGEGRYF.

This chain links TRBV27 with TRBJ1-6; 10 positions match TRBD1. The CDR3 spans 18 residues. V was clipped by 0 bases and J by 8 bases; unmatched bases: 10. The germline V gene encodes CDR1 MNHEY and CDR2 SMNVEV (reference sequence). CDR3 protein: CASSLSRDRGVKHSPLHF. DNA for the CDR3: TGTGCCAGCAGTTTATCGAGGGACAGGGGAGTTAAGCATTCACCCCTCCACTTT.

V gene TRBV27 combines with J gene TRBJ2-2; 9 bases are a match to TRBD2. Germline lookup yields CDR1 MNHEY and CDR2 SMNVEV (reference sequence). The CDR3 contains 18 residues. Unmatched junction bases numbered 16, after V lost 6 bases and J lost 5 bases. This CDR3 reads CASSLYPRAGGQTGELFF. The DNA for the CDR3 is TGTGCCAGCAGCCTGTATCCTCGAGCGGGAGGCCAAACCGGGGAGCTGTTTTTT.

The chain carries TRBV10-3 and TRBJ2-7, with a tentative D call TRBD2 (5 bases). The germline V gene encodes CDR1 ENHRY and CDR2 SYGVKD. Trimming left V 8 bases short and J 7 bases short, with 15 bases between. This CDR3 spans 12 amino acids. For the CDR3, the DNA is TGTGCCATCCAGAGGGCCCCCTTGGAGCAGTACTTC. It specifies CAIQRAPLEQYF.

V and J are TRBV5-4 and TRBJ2-7, with D maybe TRBD2 (6 bases). V was trimmed by 2 bases and J by 0 bases, leaving 15 bases between them. CDR3 size: 16 residues. The germline V gene encodes CDR1 SGHNT and CDR2 YYREEE (reference sequence). The CDR3 region has the DNA TGTGCCAGCAGCTTCTCAGCGGGCCTCAGCTCCTACGAGCAGTACTTC. This encodes CASSFSAGLSSYEQYF.

The chain recombines TRBV19 with TRBJ2-7; D call uncertain. The germline V gene has CDR1 LNHDA and CDR2 SQIVND (reference sequence). Trimming cost V 4 bases and J 1 base, with 11 bases left between them. The CDR3 has 14 amino acids. The CDR3 here is CASSRLIQSYEQYF. The CDR3 coding sequence is TGTGCCAGTAGTAGGCTAATCCAATCCTACGAGCAGTACTTC.

This chain uses TRBV2 with TRBJ1-5, with D uncertain. The CDR3 has 13 amino acids. Germline lookup yields CDR1 SNHLY and CDR2 FYNNEI. Trimming removed 8 bases from V and 4 bases from J, with 12 bases in between. CDR3 coding DNA: TGTGCCAGCGGTGGGCCTGGGAATCAGCCCCAGCATTTT. Translating gives CASGGPGNQPQHF.

CDR3 DNA sequence: TGTGCCAGCAGCTTAGCCGGGACAGATAGCAATCAGCCCCAGCATTTT. Translating gives CASSLAGTDSNQPQHF. J is TRBJ1-5 and V is TRBV7-9; 7 bases line up with TRBD1. J lost 0 bases, V lost 0 bases, and 2 bases had no gene match. The CDR3 extends over 16 amino acids. Germline V CDR1 and CDR2: SEHNR, FQNEAQ (reference sequence).

A note on this clone: This same CDR3 is encoded by further DNA sequences in the sample. This chain uses TRBV7-9 with TRBJ1-4, with D maybe TRBD1 (5 bases). Trimming pared 5 bases from V and 5 bases from J, leaving 12 bases between. The CDR3 spans 14 residues. Germline CDR1 and CDR2: SEHNR and FQNEAQ (reference sequence). CDR3 coding DNA: TGTGCCAGCAGCCCGGGGCAGCCCAATGAAAAACTGTTTTTT. This sequence encodes CASSPGQPNEKLFF. The variable domain in full, with the rest retrieved from reference TRBV7-9 and TRBJ1-4, is DTGVSQNPRHKITKRGQNVTFRCDPISEHNRLYWYRQTLGQGPEFLTYFQNEAQLEKSRLLSDRFSAERPKGSFSTLEIQRTEQGDSAMYLCASSPGQPNEKLFFGSGTQLSVL.

This clone appeared once. The chain recombines TRBV10-3 with TRBJ1-1; tentatively, D is TRBD1 (6 bases). V shed 10 bases and J shed 3 bases, with 15 bases lying between them. CDR1 is ENHRY and CDR2 is SYGVKD in the germline V gene. The CDR3 sequence is 13 residues long. CDR3 sequence reads: CATKDSWDTEAFF. CDR3 nucleotides: TGTGCCACCAAGGACAGTTGGGACACTGAAGCTTTCTTT.

The chain has TRBV12-5 and TRBJ2-7; 7 bases are shared with TRBD1. The germline CDR1 and CDR2 sequences are LGHNT and FRNRAP. The CDR3 extends over 17 amino acids. J was trimmed by 3 bases and V by 0 bases; bases with no gene match: 11. CDR3 residues: CASGLVQPFRDSYEQYF. In DNA form, the CDR3 reads TGTGCTAGTGGTTTGGTCCAGCCATTCAGGGACAGCTACGAGCAGTACTTC.

Regarding this clone: The sample contains more than one DNA sequence encoding this CDR3. The chain recombines TRBV6-6 with TRBJ2-7, with D maybe TRBD1 (6 bases). There are 14 residues in the CDR3. V gave up 2 bases and J gave up 3 bases, with 11 bases separating them. Germline-derived CDR1 and CDR2 are MNHNY and SVGAGI (reference sequence). The CDR3 sequence is CASSYPGQSYEQYF. In nucleotides, the CDR3 is TGTGCCAGCAGTTACCCCGGACAGAGCTACGAGCAGTACTTC.

The CDR3 loop reads CASTMWSYNSPLHF. The CDR3 DNA reads TGTGCCAGCACCATGTGGTCCTATAATTCACCCCTCCACTTT. J is TRBJ1-6 and V is TRBV5-6, with D unclear. V lost 6 bases and J 1 base, leaving 8 bases between the germline ends. CDR1 is SGHDT and CDR2 is YYEEEE in the germline V gene. This CDR3 is 14 amino acids long.

DNA of the CDR3: TGTGCCAGCAGCTTAGCTGGACTAGATGAGACCCAGTACTTC. Protein: CASSLAGLDETQYF. The V gene is TRBV7-2, the J gene TRBJ2-5; 7 positions agree with TRBD2. The V and J ends lost 0 bases and 5 bases, in that order; junction bases with no gene match: 3. This CDR3 has 14 amino acids. Per germline, CDR1 SGHTA and CDR2 FQGNSA.

This chain links TRBV27 with TRBJ1-2; D unclear. The CDR3 runs to 18 residues. Germline-derived CDR1 and CDR2 are MNHEY and SMNVEV (reference sequence). Trimming removed 7 bases at V and 7 bases at J, with 31 bases between. The CDR3 loop reads CASTSAWLGNALLGGYTF. CDR3 in DNA: TGTGCCAGCACTAGTGCATGGCTGGGGAACGCTCTATTAGGTGGCTACACCTTC.

This chain links TRBV30 with TRBJ2-7; D might be TRBD2 (6 bases). The V gene lost 3 bases and the J gene lost 1 base, with 16 bases spanning the gap. In germline, CDR1 is GTSNPN, CDR2 SVGIG (reference sequence). The CDR3 covers 15 residues. CDR3 loop: CAWRFPGGLSYEQYF. In nucleotides, the CDR3 is TGTGCCTGGAGGTTCCCCGGAGGGTTATCCTACGAGCAGTACTTC.

The genes are TRBV10-3 and TRBJ1-3; D remains ambiguous. The CDR3 covers 13 residues. Trimming took off 0 bases at V and 6 bases at J, with 6 bases between the two ends. Germline V gives CDR1 ENHRY, CDR2 SYGVKD. The DNA for the CDR3 is TGTGCCATCAGTGAGTCCCCGGTAAACACCATATATTTT. It translates to CAISESPVNTIYF.

This sequence joins TRBV19 and TRBJ1-1; D gene unclear. The germline V gene encodes CDR1 LNHDA and CDR2 SQIVND (reference sequence). V lost 7 bases, J lost 1 base, and 10 bases lay in between. This CDR3 region has 13 residues. CDR3 in DNA: TGTGCCAGTACGAAGGCAGGGAACACTGAAGCTTTCTTT. Encoded protein: CASTKAGNTEAFF.

This chain links TRBV21-1 with TRBJ2-7; no check of the table's D call, TRBD1, against the DNA was made. TRBV21-1 corresponds to a pseudogene. The CDR3 covers 11 residues. The CDR3 is CSGTASYEQYF. CDR3 sequence (DNA): TGTTCCGGGACAGCCTCCTACGAGCAGTACTTC.

With regard to this clone: Compared with germline, one end of the junction differs, possibly owing to a read error. Other DNA sequences in the same sample also yield this CDR3. This chain connects TRBV12-5 to TRBJ2-5; the D is unclear. Per germline, CDR1 LGHNT and CDR2 FRNRAP. The length of the CDR3 is 11 residues. The CDR3 is CASGLEETQYF. CDR3 DNA: TGTGCTAGTGGTTTGGAAGAGACCCAATACTTC.

The chain is built from TRBV4-3 and TRBJ1-6; TRBD1 might be the D (6 bases). The CDR3 extends over 15 amino acids. The germline gives CDR1 LGHNA, CDR2 YSLEER. The ends were cut back, 0 bases at V and 7 bases at J, with 10 bases in the middle. The CDR3 reads CASSQETGENSPLHF. CDR3 in DNA: TGCGCCAGCAGCCAAGAGACAGGAGAAAATTCACCCCTCCACTTT.

V and J are TRBV18 and TRBJ2-2, with D hard to call. The CDR3 has 14 amino acids. V shed 3 bases and J shed 7 bases, with 12 bases lying between them. The germline V gene encodes CDR1 KGHSH and CDR2 LQKENI. CDR3 DNA: TGTGCCAGCTCACCTGCCCAGGCGAGCGGGGAGCTGTTTTTT. Translated: CASSPAQASGELFF.